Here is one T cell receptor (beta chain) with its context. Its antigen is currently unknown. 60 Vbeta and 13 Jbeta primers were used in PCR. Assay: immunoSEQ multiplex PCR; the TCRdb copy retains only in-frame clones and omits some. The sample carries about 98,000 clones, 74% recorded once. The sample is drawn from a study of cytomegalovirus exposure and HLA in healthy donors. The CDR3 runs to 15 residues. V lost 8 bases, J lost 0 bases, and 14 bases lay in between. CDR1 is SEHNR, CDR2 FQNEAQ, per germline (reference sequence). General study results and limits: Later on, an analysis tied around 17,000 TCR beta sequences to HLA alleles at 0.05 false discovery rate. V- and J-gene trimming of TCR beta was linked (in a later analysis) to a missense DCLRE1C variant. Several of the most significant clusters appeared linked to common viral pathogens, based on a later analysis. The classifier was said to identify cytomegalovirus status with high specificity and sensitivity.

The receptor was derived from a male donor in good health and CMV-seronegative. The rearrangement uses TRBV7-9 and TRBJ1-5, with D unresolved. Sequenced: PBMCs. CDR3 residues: CASAPAGISNQPQHF. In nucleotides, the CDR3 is TGTGCCAGCGCCCCCGCGGGGATTAGCAATCAGCCCCAGCATTTT. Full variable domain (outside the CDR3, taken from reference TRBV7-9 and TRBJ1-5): DTGVSQNPRHKITKRGQNVTFRCDPISEHNRLYWYRQTLGQGPEFLTYFQNEAQLEKSRLLSDRFSAERPKGSFSTLEIQRTEQGDSAMYLCASAPAGISNQPQHFGDGTRLSIL.